This T cell receptor (beta chain) was retrieved from a study of blood T cell repertoires in COVID-19. The method was immunoSEQ multiplex PCR; TCRdb's version includes in-frame clones alone and lacks a portion of them. Of about 180,000 clones listed, around 89% were seen once; the top ten hold around 1.9%. The CDR3 loop spans 14 amino acids. Trimming removed 2 bases from V and 5 bases from J; junction bases left unmatched: 3. Germline V gene sequence: CDR1 MNHEY, CDR2 SVGEGT. Sequencing used peripheral blood. The chain links TRBV6-2 or TRBV6-3 to TRBJ2-5, with 9 bases lining up with TRBD2. This TCR derives from a man aged 18 to 29 who had recovered from COVID-19. The CDR3 protein is CASSYGLARETQYF. In DNA, the CDR3 is TGTGCCAGCAGTTACGGACTAGCGAGGGAGACCCAGTACTTC.